This T cell receptor (beta chain) was identified during a study of CD8+ T cells in alopecia areata. Study in general: For the treated group, dosing was oral tofacitinib at 5 to 10 mg twice daily.

Treatment meaning: oral pan-JAK inhibitor, 5-10 mg twice daily. From alopecia areata patients, lesional scalp punch biopsies and peripheral blood were collected. PBMCs, the starting material, were the source of sorted CD4+ and CD8+ T cells. Findings and limits, study-wide: Significant decreases in scalp clonality and expanded CD8+ clones followed tofacitinib treatment.

CDR1 GTSNPN and CDR2 SVGIG come from the germline V gene (reference sequence). V was clipped by 2 bases and J by 11 bases, with 15 bases between them. This CDR3 region has 12 residues. This clone was observed a few times. Its antigen is undetermined. TCR sequencing used cDNA made by reverse transcription of extracted RNA. The method was immunoSEQ multiplex PCR; TCRdb's version includes in-frame clones alone and lacks a portion of them. The sample yields more than 150,000 clones, 60% seen once. This clonotype was obtained from a human donor with alopecia areata. The input for sequencing was CD4+ T cells sorted from blood, taken at week 4, from a patient treated with tofacitinib. This rearrangement joins TRBV30 to TRBJ1-2; tentatively, D is TRBD1 (5 bases). The chain's CDR3 is CAWSPRETMYTF. Written as DNA, the CDR3 is TGTGCCTGGAGTCCCAGGGAGACGATGTACACCTTC.